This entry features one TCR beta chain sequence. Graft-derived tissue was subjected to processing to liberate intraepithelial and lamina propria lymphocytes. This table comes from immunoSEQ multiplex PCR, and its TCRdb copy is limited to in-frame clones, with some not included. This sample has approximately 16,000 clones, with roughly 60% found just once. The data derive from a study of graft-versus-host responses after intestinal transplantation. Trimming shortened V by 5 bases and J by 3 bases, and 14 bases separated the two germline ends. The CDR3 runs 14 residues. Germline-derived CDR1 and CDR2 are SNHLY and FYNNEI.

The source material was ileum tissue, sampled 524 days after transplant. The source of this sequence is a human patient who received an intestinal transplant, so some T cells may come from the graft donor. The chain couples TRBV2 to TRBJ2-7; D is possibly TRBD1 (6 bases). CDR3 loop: CASSRGGRNYEQYF. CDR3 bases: TGTGCCAGCAGTCGAGGGGGTCGGAACTACGAGCAGTACTTC.